One and the same sample provided the 5 T cell receptor beta chains below, sequenced in a study of T-cell reconstitution after alpha-beta-depleted transplantation in children. The library targeted TCRbeta and was prepared with unique molecular identifiers. Using its own MiXCR run on the PCR reads, TCRdb lists one record per CDR3 protein. The table has approximately 490,000 distinct CDR3 sequences, under 15% seen once. Source: PBMCs from the stem cell graft donor, taken from the stem cell graft. The receptors stem from a human donor who donated a stem cell graft to a child with combined immunodeficiency.

The rearrangement uses TRBV4-3 and TRBJ2-1; D not certain. The CDR3 spans 16 residues. Trimming took off 1 base at V and 6 bases at J, with 16 bases between the two ends. Germline V gene lookup returns CDR1 LGHNA and CDR2 YSLEER. CDR3 sequence: CASSQGVQHGVNEQFF. The CDR3 nucleotides are TGCGCCAGCAGCCAAGGGGTGCAACATGGGGTCAATGAGCAGTTCTTC.

J is TRBJ2-2 and V is TRBV5-1, with 8 bases fitting TRBD2. V lost 0 bases to trimming and J lost 6 bases; unmatched junction nucleotides: 7. The CDR3 has 16 amino acids. Germline CDR1 and CDR2: SGHRS and YFSETQ. CDR3 sequence reads: CASSLASGRRAGELFF. In DNA form, the CDR3 reads TGCGCCAGCAGCTTGGCGAGCGGGAGACGCGCCGGGGAGCTGTTTTTT.

This clonotype is a singleton in its sample. With a much larger clone just one base away, this may be a read error. V and J are TRBV6-2 or TRBV6-3 and TRBJ2-7, with D possibly being TRBD2 (6 bases). This CDR3 is 16 amino acids long. Germline-derived CDR1 and CDR2 are MNHEY and SVGEGT. In DNA form, the CDR3 reads TGTGGCAGCAGTTTCGGACCGGGAGTTGAGTCCTACGAGCAGTACTTC. It yields the protein CGSSFGPGVESYEQYF.

This clonotype showed up just a few times. J is TRBJ2-3 and V is TRBV11-1, with a possible D match to TRBD2 (5 bases). The germline V and J ends were trimmed by 5 bases and 1 base, with 22 bases remaining between them. Germline V lookup: CDR1 SGHAT, CDR2 FQDESV (reference sequence). This CDR3 region has 18 residues. The CDR3 is CASSTERAAVSGTDTQYF. DNA for the CDR3: TGTGCCAGCAGCACGGAGCGAGCGGCGGTCTCTGGCACAGATACGCAGTATTTT. The variable domain in full, completed from reference TRBV11-1 and TRBJ2-3, reads EAEVAQSPRYKITEKSQAVAFWCDPISGHATLYWYRQILGQGPELLVQFQDESVVDDSQLPKDRFSAERLKGVDSTLKIQPAELGDSAMYLCASSTERAAVSGTDTQYFGPGTRLTVL.

This clonotype was seen only a few times. The V gene is TRBV7-2, the J gene TRBJ1-2, with unresolved D. The CDR3 spans 15 residues. Between the trimmed V and J ends, which lost 7 bases and 8 bases, there was a span of 23 bases. The germline CDR1 and CDR2 sequences are SGHTA and FQGNSA. This CDR3 reads CASTPGGRVNIGYTF. The CDR3 DNA reads TGTGCCAGCACCCCTGGAGGGAGGGTGAACATAGGCTACACCTTC.